Reported below is one TCR beta chain. Antigen unknown. The sample originates from a study of graft-versus-host responses after intestinal transplantation. Findings and caveats of the study: Across patients carrying graft-donor T cell macrochimerism, allografts held high graft-versus-host to host-versus-graft clonal ratios.

Here immunoSEQ multiplex PCR was the method, and the copy in TCRdb shows in-frame clones only, minus some. Altogether around 70,000 clones are present, roughly 90% being singletons, with the ten largest covering just under 2.5%. V trimming: 3 bases; J trimming: 3 bases; junction bases outside the gene matches: 12. CDR3 length: 17 amino acids. Looked up from germline, CDR1 is LNHDA and CDR2 is SQIVND (reference sequence). The specimen was unstimulated CD8+ T cells sorted from spleen or lymph node cells, collected before intestinal transplant. This receptor was taken from a human donor who received an intestinal transplant. The chain carries TRBV19 and TRBJ1-2, with 8 bases identical to TRBD1. CDR3 in DNA: TGTGCCAGTAGTATGGCGGGGGCGACAGGGGCAGACTATGGCTACACCTTC. It is translated as CASSMAGATGADYGYTF.